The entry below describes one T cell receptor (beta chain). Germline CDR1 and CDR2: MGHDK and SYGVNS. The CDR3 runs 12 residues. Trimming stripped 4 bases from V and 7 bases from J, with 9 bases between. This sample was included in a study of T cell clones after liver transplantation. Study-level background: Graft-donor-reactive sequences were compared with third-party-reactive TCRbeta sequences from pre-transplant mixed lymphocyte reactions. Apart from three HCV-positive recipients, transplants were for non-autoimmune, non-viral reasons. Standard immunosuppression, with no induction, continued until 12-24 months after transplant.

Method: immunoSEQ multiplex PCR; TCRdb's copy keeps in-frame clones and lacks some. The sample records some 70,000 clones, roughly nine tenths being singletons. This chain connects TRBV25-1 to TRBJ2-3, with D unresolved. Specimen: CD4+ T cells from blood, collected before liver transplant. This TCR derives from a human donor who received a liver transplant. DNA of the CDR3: TGTGCCAGCAGTGTTGGGGTTAATACGCAGTATTTT. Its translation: CASSVGVNTQYF.